Listed here is a single T cell receptor (beta chain). Its antigen is not known. The germline V gene has CDR1 SGHAT and CDR2 FQDESV (reference sequence). There are 14 residues in the CDR3. The V end lost 1 base, the J end lost 8 bases, and 9 bases lay between the germline ends. The TCR beta libraries were generated through quantitative 5'-RACE incorporating molecular barcodes. TCRdb reprocessed the 5' RACE reads with MiXCR, giving one entry per CDR3 protein. Altogether 350,000 to 450,000 distinct CDR3 sequences are present, about 24% being singletons, with the ten largest covering about 1%. This record belongs to a study of CD8 T cells in ankylosing spondylitis. Study-level points and caveats: A TCR beta motif of several highly homologous variants seemed to mark ankylosing spondylitis blood. Peripheral blood held disease-linked clones only at relatively low frequency, and these were CD8+. A subset of motif variants has previously been described in the synovial fluid and blood of reactive arthritis. Reports say disease-linked clones showed up significantly more in matched ankylosing spondylitis synovial fluid.

This TCR was recovered from a male donor with ankylosing spondylitis. The sample was blood, either unsorted or a sorted T cell fraction (not recorded which). The V and J genes are TRBV11-1 and TRBJ1-6; D is ambiguous. The CDR3 DNA follows: TGTGCCAGCAGCTTAGGTCCCTCGGATTCACCCCTCCACTTT. Encoded protein: CASSLGPSDSPLHF.